These T cell receptor beta chains were read from a single sample in a study of T cell changes during pregnancy in multiple sclerosis. Repertoires were generated with immunoSEQ multiplex PCR, while TCRdb's copy carries only in-frame clones and drops some. The sample includes tens of thousands of clones, approximately 90% of them seen just once. Sequences were derived from CD4+ T cells from peripheral blood mononuclear cells, sampled in the second trimester of pregnancy. The receptor set was obtained from a female donor with multiple sclerosis, enrolled in a pregnancy study. Both conserved end residues are part of each CDR3. Expanded clones are given a class, and other clones once, few, many or no size at all.

clone size | V gene | CDR3 protein
. | TRBV9 | CASSVGPGIEAFF
once | TRBV7-7 | CASSLEGGYNEQFF
. | TRBV28 | CASSLVLADPDTQYF
. | TRBV2 | CASSGTSGGQETQYF
. | TRBV5-6 | CASIRLAGGLWGEQYF
. | TRBV6-6 | CASSRPAPDRGGYTF
. | TRBV6-6 | CASSLPGEKLFF
. | TRBV11-2 | CASSLGVAGFSYNEQFF
. | TRBV5-8 | CATTRERDTEAFF
. | TRBV11-3 | CASSLGATGMIRNEQFF
. | TRBV6-1 | CASSGRTGVDEQYF
once | TRBV6-4 | CASMRGYSYEQYF
. | TRBV4-2 | CASSQDNPIGPVGYGYTF
. | TRBV30 | CAWSVLGADTQYF
. | TRBV29-1 | CSVGTSGILDTQYF
. | TRBV7-9 | CASSPWDRGLETQYF
once | TRBV29-1 | CSACLQGGTEAFF
. | TRBV2 | CASSEHGQENTEAFF
. | TRBV11-2 | CASSLGTGMDTEAFF
. | TRBV18 | CASSPTGPGELFF
. | TRBV25-1 | CASSDGQGNEKLFF
. | TRBV6-1 | CASSEGGGRAYNEQFF
. | TRBV6-1 | CASSEGSQLVRGEQYF
. | TRBV7-9 | CASSPHDRNYGYTF
medium-sized | TRBV10-3 | CAISEGGSDYGYTF
. | TRBV10-2 | CASGGTSWNLETQYF
. | TRBV5-4 | CASSLGGGNMNTEAFF
few | TRBV6-5 | CASSSGTGNTIYF
once | TRBV5-1 | CASSLVDGREAEAFF
. | TRBV6-5 | CASSYLMNTEAFF
. | TRBV13 | CASSSKGRGGTNEQFF
. | TRBV20-1 | CSARGLETQYF
. | TRBV7-2 | CASSSQVDTEAFF
. | TRBV6-5 | CASRSGQGNQPQHF
once | TRBV20-1 | CSAMGNNEQFF
. | TRBV7-9 | CASSLGVLGSSGGYTF
. | TRBV19 | CASSIRRGPQETQYF
. | TRBV6-5 | CASSTTTTGLYEQYF
. | TRBV6-5 | CASSYQAITGELFF
. | TRBV7-6 | CASSLVVSGDTQYF